Presented here are 8 T cell receptor beta chains from one specimen sequenced in a study of metastatic and nonmetastatic thyroid tumors. Before thyroid surgery, none of the patients had received any treatment. TCRdb used MiXCR to call clones anew from the PCR reads. In the table there are approximately 12,000 clones, approximately 30% of which are singletons. Sequenced: tumor tissue. The receptor source for this set is a female donor with papillary thyroid cancer or a benign thyroid nodule (not recorded which). Some clones in this sample may be carry-over from other donors' samples.

This chain links TRBV3-1 with TRBJ1-1; D might be TRBD1 (5 bases). The germline V gene has CDR1 LGHDT and CDR2 YNNKEL (reference sequence). The germline V and J ends were trimmed by 3 bases and 1 base, with 6 bases remaining between them. CDR3 length: 13 amino acids. The DNA for the CDR3 is TGTGCCAGCAGCCAGGGGGGGAACACTGAAGCTTTCTTT. Translated: CASSQGGNTEAFF.

This clone showed up just a few times. This chain links TRBV27 with TRBJ2-1, with D maybe TRBD2 (5 bases). The CDR3 runs 13 residues. V lost 6 bases, J lost 8 bases, and 14 bases lay in between. The germline CDR1 and CDR2 sequences are MNHEY and SMNVEV (reference sequence). DNA for the CDR3: TGTGCCAGCAGCCGGACCGCAGCGGATGAGCAGTTCTTC. Its protein product is CASSRTAADEQFF.

In its sample, this clone was seen many times. The V call is TRBV30, the J call TRBJ1-5, with D perhaps TRBD1 (6 bases). Germline values: CDR1 GTSNPN, CDR2 SVGIG (reference sequence). The CDR3 spans 12 residues. Trimming took 2 bases from V and 11 from J, leaving 13 bases between them. The CDR3 DNA follows: TGTGCCTGGAGTACAGGGAGTATGGCCCAGCATTTT. Translation gives CAWSTGSMAQHF.

In nucleotides, the CDR3 is TGTGCCTGGAGGGAGACAGGGGCAAACTATGGCTACACCTTC. Protein sequence: CAWRETGANYGYTF. The chain carries TRBV30 and TRBJ1-2; 8 bases are shared with TRBD1. Looked up from germline, CDR1 is GTSNPN and CDR2 is SVGIG (reference sequence). CDR3 length equals 14 residues. Trimming at V came to 3 bases and at J to 2 bases, leaving 5 bases not matched to a gene.

This clone was seen at least ten times. The chain employs TRBV2 and TRBJ1-1; no reliable D call. Germline CDR1 is SNHLY and CDR2 is FYNNEI. V lost 6 bases to trimming and J lost 4 bases, with 15 bases between them. The CDR3 runs 14 residues. CDR3 residues: CASRVEAKGTEAFF. In DNA form, the CDR3 reads TGTGCCAGCAGGGTTGAAGCTAAGGGCACTGAAGCTTTCTTT.

This clone has just a few counts. The chain has TRBV28 and TRBJ1-2; D might be TRBD1 (6 bases). V was trimmed by 2 bases and J by 2 bases, leaving 9 bases between them. CDR3 length equals 14 residues. Germline loops: CDR1 MDHEN, CDR2 SYDVKM. The CDR3: CASSLGQKNYGYTF. CDR3 DNA: TGTGCCAGCAGTTTAGGACAGAAAAACTATGGCTACACCTTC.

This chain links TRBV11-1 with TRBJ1-1; no reliable D call. V gave up 2 bases and J gave up 1 base, with 5 bases separating them. This CDR3 is built from 13 residues. The V gene's germline CDR1 is SGHAT and CDR2 FQDESV (reference sequence). CDR3 sequence reads: CASSLFSNTEAFF. CDR3 in DNA: TGTGCCAGCAGCTTATTTTCGAACACTGAAGCTTTCTTT. Full variable domain (remainder filled in from reference TRBV11-1 and TRBJ1-1): EAEVAQSPRYKITEKSQAVAFWCDPISGHATLYWYRQILGQGPELLVQFQDESVVDDSQLPKDRFSAERLKGVDSTLKIQPAELGDSAMYLCASSLFSNTEAFFGQGTRLTVV.

This clone was observed many times. The chain uses TRBV30 and TRBJ1-2; no reliable D call. The germline gives CDR1 GTSNPN, CDR2 SVGIG (reference sequence). The CDR3 totals 12 residues. V lost 0 bases to trimming and J lost 4 bases, with 6 bases between them. This CDR3 is CAWSVKTYGYTF. In nucleotides, the CDR3 is TGTGCCTGGAGTGTCAAGACCTATGGCTACACCTTC. The whole variable domain, filled in from reference TRBV30 and TRBJ1-2, reads SQTIHQWPATLVQPVGSPLSLECTVEGTSNPNLYWYRQAAGRGLQLLFYSVGIGQISSEVPQNLSASRPQDRQFILSSKKLLLSDSGFYLCAWSVKTYGYTFGSGTRLTVV.